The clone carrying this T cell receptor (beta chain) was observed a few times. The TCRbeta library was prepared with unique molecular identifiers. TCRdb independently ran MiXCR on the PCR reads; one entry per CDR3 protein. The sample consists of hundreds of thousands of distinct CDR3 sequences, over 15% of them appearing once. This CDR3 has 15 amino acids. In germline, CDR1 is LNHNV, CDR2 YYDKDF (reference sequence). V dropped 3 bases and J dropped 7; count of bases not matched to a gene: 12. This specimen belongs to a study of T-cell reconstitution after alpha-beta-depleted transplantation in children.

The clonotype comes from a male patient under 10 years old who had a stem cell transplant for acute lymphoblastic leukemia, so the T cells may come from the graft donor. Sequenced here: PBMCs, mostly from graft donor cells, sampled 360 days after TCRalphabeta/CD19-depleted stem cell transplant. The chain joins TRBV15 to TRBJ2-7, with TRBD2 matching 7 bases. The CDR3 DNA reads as TGTGCCACCAGCAGTAGAGCGGGATTGTCGGGAGAGCAGTACTTC. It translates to CATSSRAGLSGEQYF.